Shown below are 23 T cell receptor beta chains from a single sample sequenced in a study of shared clonotypes between healthy human individuals. This table comes from immunoSEQ multiplex PCR, and its TCRdb copy is limited to in-frame clones, with some not included. The profile shows millions of clones, less than 95% of them singletons. Naive CD8 isolation took CD45RO-negative cells positively selected for CCR7 and excluded terminally differentiated effector memory CD45RA+ cells. Material for sequencing was naive CD8+ T cells sorted from blood. These receptors all come from a man between 18 and 29 years old in good health.

This clone came up once. This chain links TRBV27 with TRBJ2-7; tentative D call: TRBD2 (6 bases). Trimming cost V 6 bases and J 7 bases, with 16 bases left between them. This CDR3 spans 13 amino acids. From germline, CDR1 is MNHEY and CDR2 SMNVEV (reference sequence). The CDR3: CASRLGGSGEQYF. Here the CDR3 DNA reads TGTGCCAGCAGACTTGGGGGGTCGGGGGAGCAGTACTTC.

The chain is built from TRBV6-5 and TRBJ2-7, with 9 bases identical to TRBD2. The CDR3 contains 14 residues. The germline CDR1 and CDR2 sequences are MNHEY and SVGAGI. The V gene end was trimmed by 5 bases and the J gene end by 5 bases; junction bases not matched to a gene: 7. The CDR3 DNA reads TGTGCCAGCAGTCCGACTAGCGGATTTAACGAGCAGTACTTC. Translating it yields CASSPTSGFNEQYF.

V is TRBV6-5 and J is TRBJ2-5, with 8 bases matching TRBD2. In germline, CDR1 is MNHEY, CDR2 SVGAGI. The ends lost 5 bases at V and 2 bases at J; junction bases unmatched: 7. The CDR3 loop spans 15 amino acids. The CDR3 sequence: CASSVSGGPQETQYF. In nucleotides, the CDR3 is TGTGCCAGCAGTGTCAGCGGGGGCCCTCAAGAGACCCAGTACTTC.

The count of this clone is one. The sample contains more than one DNA sequence encoding this CDR3. V is TRBV5-5 and J is TRBJ2-7; TRBD1 aligns across 7 bases. With 0 bases clipped from V and 0 bases from J, the junction kept 3 bases outside the gene matches. The CDR3 has 15 residues. Germline-derived CDR1 and CDR2 are SGHKS and YYEKEE (reference sequence). The CDR3 here is CASSLGQGSSYEQYF. DNA for the CDR3: TGTGCCAGCAGCTTGGGACAGGGAAGCTCCTACGAGCAGTACTTC.

To note about this clone: This sample includes further DNA sequences coding for the same CDR3. The gene calls are TRBV5-6 and TRBJ1-6, with 7 bases that match TRBD1. Germline CDR1 is SGHDT and CDR2 is YYEEEE. CDR3 length: 13 amino acids. Germline trimming cut 2 bases from V and 9 bases from J; bases unmatched to any gene: 2. CDR3 in amino acids: CASSLGGGSPLHF. The CDR3 nucleotides read TGTGCCAGCAGCTTAGGGGGCGGTTCACCCCTCCACTTT.

The rearrangement uses TRBV28 and TRBJ2-7; perhaps D is TRBD1 or TRBD2 (6 bases each). Trimming stripped 3 bases from V and 3 bases from J, with 12 bases between. The CDR3 is 14 amino acids. In germline, CDR1 is MDHEN, CDR2 SYDVKM. The CDR3 region has the DNA TGTGCCAGCAGTTTCGGGGGCAATGGCTACGAGCAGTACTTC. Protein: CASSFGGNGYEQYF.

This clone was found a few times. The sample contains more than one DNA sequence encoding this CDR3. This chain uses TRBV27 with TRBJ1-5, with 8 bases aligning to TRBD1. The germline V gene encodes CDR1 MNHEY and CDR2 SMNVEV (reference sequence). V shed 6 bases, J shed 5 bases, and the junction held 6 bases outside the gene matches. This CDR3 spans 14 amino acids. For the CDR3, the DNA is TGTGCCAGCAGCCTCAGGGGGCCCGATCAGCCCCAGCATTTT. The encoded protein is CASSLRGPDQPQHF.

This clone was seen once. The CDR3 bases are TGTGCCAGCAGCTGGGGGACCCCTAATAGCAATCAGCCCCAGCATTTT. This encodes CASSWGTPNSNQPQHF. The chain has TRBV5-5 and TRBJ1-5; tentatively, D is TRBD1 (5 bases). The V gene's germline CDR1 is SGHKS and CDR2 YYEKEE (reference sequence). The length of the CDR3 is 16 residues. The V gene lost 3 bases and the J gene lost 0 bases, with 13 bases spanning the gap.

This chain connects TRBV14 to TRBJ2-7, with TRBD2 matching over 8 bases. Germline assignment: CDR1 SGHDN and CDR2 FVKESK. Trimming removed 4 bases from V and 6 bases from J; junction bases left unmatched: 8. The CDR3 covers 14 residues. The CDR3 DNA follows: TGTGCCAGCAGCCTACTCAGCGGGAGCGGCGAGCAGTACTTC. This gives the protein CASSLLSGSGEQYF.

This chain uses TRBV7-8 with TRBJ1-1; D perhaps matches TRBD1 (5 bases). Trimming stripped 0 bases from V and 3 bases from J, with 17 bases between. The CDR3 spans 17 residues. The V gene's germline CDR1 is SGHVS and CDR2 FQNEAQ. CDR3 DNA sequence: TGTGCCAGCAGCTTAGCCCCGGGAGCAGGGATGGACACTGAAGCTTTCTTT. Protein sequence: CASSLAPGAGMDTEAFF.

The gene calls are TRBV4-2 and TRBJ1-1; TRBD1 might be the D (5 bases). The CDR3 consists of 14 residues. CDR1 and CDR2 from the germline V gene are LGHNA and YNFKEQ. Trimming cost V 4 bases and J 2 bases, with 11 bases left between them. Written as DNA, the CDR3 is TGTGCCAGCAGCCGAGACAGATCTAACACTGAAGCTTTCTTT. Translation gives CASSRDRSNTEAFF.

On this clone itself: This CDR3 is also generated by other DNA sequences in the sample. CDR3 region: CASSPGRAYEQYF. Here the CDR3 DNA reads TGTGCCAGCAGCCCCGGACGGGCCTACGAGCAGTACTTC. V usage is TRBV27 and J usage is TRBJ2-7; no definite D call. Germline CDR1 MNHEY, CDR2 SMNVEV (reference sequence). This CDR3 has 13 amino acids. Deletions cut 6 bases from V and 2 bases from J, with 11 bases between.

For this clone: Other DNA sequences in this sample translate to the same CDR3. The CDR3 region is CASSYSSDNEQFF. Written as DNA, the CDR3 is TGTGCCAGCAGTTACTCTTCTGACAATGAGCAGTTCTTC. J is TRBJ2-1 and V is TRBV6-5, with no clear D. The CDR3 is made up of 13 amino acids. Trimming took off 0 bases at V and 5 bases at J, with 5 bases between the two ends. Germline V lookup: CDR1 MNHEY, CDR2 SVGAGI.

The chain links TRBV2 to TRBJ1-1; possibly TRBD1 for D (6 bases). The ends were cut back, 8 bases at V and 1 base at J, with 23 bases in the middle. CDR3 length: 17 amino acids. Per the germline V gene, CDR1 is SNHLY and CDR2 is FYNNEI. CDR3 protein: CASWEQGPWKANTEAFF. The CDR3 bases are TGTGCCAGCTGGGAACAGGGTCCCTGGAAAGCGAACACTGAAGCTTTCTTT.

This chain connects TRBV28 to TRBJ2-5; 8 bases map to TRBD1. The V gene's germline CDR1 is MDHEN and CDR2 SYDVKM. This CDR3 region has 16 residues. Trimming at V came to 6 bases and at J to 3 bases, leaving 12 bases not matched to a gene. CDR3 bases: TGTGCCAGCAGCTCTCCCGGGACAGGCGAGGAAGAGACCCAGTACTTC. Translation: CASSSPGTGEEETQYF. Variable domain in full (rest from reference TRBV28 and TRBJ2-5): DVKVTQSSRYLVKRTGEKVFLECVQDMDHENMFWYRQDPGLGLRLIYFSYDVKMKEKGDIPEGYSVSREKKERFSLILESASTNQTSMYLCASSSPGTGEEETQYFGPGTRLLVL.

The rearrangement links TRBV27 to TRBJ2-2; D unclear. Looked up from germline, CDR1 is MNHEY and CDR2 is SMNVEV (reference sequence). The CDR3 totals 14 residues. The germline V and J ends were trimmed by 0 bases and 5 bases, with 7 bases remaining between them. The CDR3 bases are TGTGCCAGCAGTTTATCCCCCCAGACCGGGGAGCTGTTTTTT. Its translation is CASSLSPQTGELFF.

CDR3: CASSQDPIGDQETQYF. The DNA of the CDR3 is TGTGCCAGCAGCCAGGACCCAATCGGCGACCAAGAGACCCAGTACTTC. The V call is TRBV9, the J call TRBJ2-5; D is undetermined. This CDR3 is built from 16 residues. Trimming removed 4 bases from V and 0 bases from J, with 16 bases in between. From germline, CDR1 is SGDLS and CDR2 YYNGEE.

On this clone: Additional DNA sequences in this sample encode the identical CDR3. This sequence joins TRBV27 and TRBJ1-2; possibly TRBD1 for D (5 bases). This CDR3 is built from 11 residues. Germline V gives CDR1 MNHEY, CDR2 SMNVEV (reference sequence). V lost 6 bases and J 7 bases, leaving 9 bases between the germline ends. The chain's CDR3 is CASSQGGGYTF. For the CDR3, the DNA is TGTGCCAGCAGCCAGGGAGGTGGCTACACCTTC.

The chain has TRBV6-6 and TRBJ1-1; D is unresolved. Trimming took off 2 bases at V and 5 bases at J, with 9 bases between the two ends. Germline CDR1 reads MNHNY; CDR2 reads SVGAGI (reference sequence). There are 13 residues in the CDR3. CDR3 residues: CASSYMGRTEAFF. The CDR3 nucleotides read TGTGCCAGCAGTTACATGGGGAGGACTGAAGCTTTCTTT.

The rearrangement uses TRBV2 and TRBJ1-1; a possible D gene is TRBD1 (6 bases). V was shortened by 7 bases and J by 1 base, with 13 bases between the two germline ends. The CDR3 covers 14 residues. The germline gives CDR1 SNHLY, CDR2 FYNNEI. The CDR3 DNA reads TGTGCCAGCACCGAGGGGGGCGAGAACACTGAAGCTTTCTTT. Translated: CASTEGGENTEAFF.

The rearrangement joins TRBV9 to TRBJ2-7; either TRBD1 or TRBD2 may fit D (6 bases each). This CDR3 spans 14 amino acids. The germline V and J ends were trimmed by 0 bases and 5 bases, with 12 bases remaining between them. Germline-derived CDR1 and CDR2 are SGDLS and YYNGEE. The CDR3 DNA is TGTGCCAGCAGCGTAGCCTGGGGGGCGCACGAGCAGTACTTC. The encoded protein is CASSVAWGAHEQYF.

The chain links TRBV9 to TRBJ2-3, with 11 bases that match TRBD2. Looked up from germline, CDR1 is SGDLS and CDR2 is YYNGEE. V shed 6 bases, J shed 1 base, and the junction held 7 bases outside the gene matches. CDR3 size: 16 residues. The CDR3: CASNRVAGGGTDTQYF. As DNA, the CDR3 is TGTGCCAGCAATAGGGTAGCGGGAGGGGGCACAGATACGCAGTATTTT.

CDR3 nucleotides: TGTGCCTGGATGGGAGGGGATGAAAAACTGTTTTTT. This gives the protein CAWMGGDEKLFF. The chain recombines TRBV30 with TRBJ1-4; tentative D call: TRBD1 (5 bases). Looked up from germline, CDR1 is GTSNPN and CDR2 is SVGIG (reference sequence). The V gene lost 4 bases and the J gene lost 6 bases, with 9 bases spanning the gap. This CDR3 comprises 12 residues.